The text below deals with one TCR beta chain. This record comes from a study of T cells expressing NK-cell markers. TCRdb re-called the 5' RACE reads, yielding one record per CDR3 amino acid sequence without DNA. The table for this sample gives some 600,000 distinct CDR3 sequences. In germline, CDR1 is SQVTM, CDR2 ANQGSEA. The CDR3 loop spans 13 amino acids. The chain links TRBV29-1 to TRBJ1-1; no DNA is available, so the TRBD1 call from TCRdb remains unchecked. Sequences were obtained from blood T cells: a sorted CD56 or NKG2C T cell subset, CD4+ or CD8+ T cells, or bulk PBMC T cells (not recorded which). This receptor was taken from a man between 18 and 29 years old in good health. The CDR3 loop reads CSVEEAGQGEAFF.